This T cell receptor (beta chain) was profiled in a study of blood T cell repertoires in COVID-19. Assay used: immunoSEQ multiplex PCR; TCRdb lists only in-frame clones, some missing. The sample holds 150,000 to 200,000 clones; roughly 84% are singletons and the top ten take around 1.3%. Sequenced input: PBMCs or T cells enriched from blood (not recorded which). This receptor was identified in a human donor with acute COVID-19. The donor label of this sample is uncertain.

The CDR3 bases are TGTGCCAGCCTCGCCGGGACAGAGAACACTGAAGCTTTCTTT. As protein: CASLAGTENTEAFF. The V gene is TRBV6-5, the J gene TRBJ1-1; 7 bases map to TRBD1. V was clipped by 8 bases and J by 1 base; unmatched bases: 7. The CDR3 is made up of 14 amino acids. CDR1 is MNHEY, CDR2 SVGAGI, per germline.